The clone carrying this T cell receptor (beta chain) turned up a few times. For TCRbeta, the library was prepared with unique molecular identifiers. TCRdb processed the PCR reads anew with MiXCR; each CDR3 protein has one entry. Among about 480,000 distinct CDR3 sequences listed, approximately 12% were seen once. This record comes from a study of T-cell reconstitution after alpha-beta-depleted transplantation in children. The clonotype was recovered from a human donor who donated a stem cell graft to a child with combined immunodeficiency. Sample: PBMCs from the stem cell graft donor, taken from the stem cell graft.

The CDR3: CASSVRTSQETQYF. The CDR3 nucleotides read TGTGCCAGCAGCGTTCGGACTAGCCAAGAGACCCAGTACTTC. This chain uses TRBV7-9 with TRBJ2-5, with 7 bases lining up with TRBD2. The junction had 4 bases not matched to a gene; V was cut back by 5 bases and J by 1 base. The CDR3 has 14 amino acids. Per the germline V gene, CDR1 is SEHNR and CDR2 is FQNEAQ (reference sequence).